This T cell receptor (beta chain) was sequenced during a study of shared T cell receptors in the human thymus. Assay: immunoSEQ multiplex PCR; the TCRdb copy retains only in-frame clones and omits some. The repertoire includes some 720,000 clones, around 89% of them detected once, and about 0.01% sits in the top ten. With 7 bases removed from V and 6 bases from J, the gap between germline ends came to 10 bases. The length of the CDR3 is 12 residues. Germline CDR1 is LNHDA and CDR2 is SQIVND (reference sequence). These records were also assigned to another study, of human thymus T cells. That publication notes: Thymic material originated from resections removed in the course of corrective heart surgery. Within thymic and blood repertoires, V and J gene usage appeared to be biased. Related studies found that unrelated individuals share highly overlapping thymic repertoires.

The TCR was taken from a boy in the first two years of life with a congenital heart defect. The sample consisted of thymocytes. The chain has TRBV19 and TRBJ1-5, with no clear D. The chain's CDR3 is CASKDGGQPQHF. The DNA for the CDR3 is TGTGCCAGTAAAGATGGCGGTCAGCCCCAGCATTTT.